A single sample is the source of the 30 T cell receptor beta chains below, sequenced in a study of T cells in Graves' hyperthyroidism and ophthalmopathy. The source material, RNA transcripts, was used to amplify TCR beta CDR3 regions. First-round RT-PCR with HTBI primers amplified the TCR CDR3 region. TCRdb re-analysed the multiplex PCR reads in MiXCR, keeping a single row per CDR3 protein. This table has hundreds of thousands of distinct CDR3 sequences, 15% to 20% appearing once. Input material: blood. All receptors come from a woman in her 30s with Graves' hyperthyroidism.

This rearrangement joins TRBV18 to TRBJ2-1, with 7 positions matching TRBD2. V dropped 4 bases and J dropped 3; count of bases not matched to a gene: 9. The CDR3 is 16 amino acids. Germline-derived CDR1 and CDR2 are KGHSH and LQKENI. The CDR3 loop reads CASSRLGLPDYNEQFF. CDR3 nucleotides: TGTGCCAGCTCACGGTTGGGACTACCTGACTACAATGAGCAGTTCTTC.

This clonotype came up many times. The chain recombines TRBV9 with TRBJ2-1, with D perhaps being TRBD1 or TRBD2 (5 bases each). V was clipped by 2 bases and J by 6 bases, with 18 bases between them. The CDR3 spans 16 residues. Germline loops: CDR1 SGDLS, CDR2 YYNGEE. The CDR3 DNA is TGTGCCAGCAGCGTTCGCCCCGACAGTGGGGGCAATGAGCAGTTCTTC. This translates into CASSVRPDSGGNEQFF.

Many counts were recorded for this clonotype. The rearrangement links TRBV11-2 to TRBJ1-1; D not certain. CDR3 length: 14 amino acids. V lost 2 bases, J lost 1 base, and 8 bases lay in between. Germline CDR1 SGHAT, CDR2 FQNNGV. The CDR3 nucleotides read TGTGCCAGCAGCTTAAGAGGCCCGAACACTGAAGCTTTCTTT. Translated, it gives CASSLRGPNTEAFF.

This clonotype showed up just a few times. The V gene is TRBV27, the J gene TRBJ2-7; D is unresolved. V shed 3 bases and J shed 4 bases, with 13 bases lying between them. CDR1 and CDR2 from the germline V gene are MNHEY and SMNVEV (reference sequence). CDR3 length: 14 residues. DNA of the CDR3: TGTGCCAGCAGTTTGGGTAGCTCTACTTACGAGCAGTACTTC. Amino acid sequence: CASSLGSSTYEQYF.

This clonotype was recorded a few times. The junction and the germline gene differ at one end; a read error may be behind it. This sequence joins TRBV6-2 or TRBV6-3 and TRBJ2-7, with D perhaps matching TRBD2 (6 bases). The length of the CDR3 is 15 residues. Looked up from germline, CDR1 is MNHEY and CDR2 is SVGEGT. The CDR3 is CASSYVRGSSYERYF. The CDR3 DNA follows: TGTGCCAGCAGTTACGTGCGGGGAAGCTCCTACGAGCGGTACTTC.

Ten or more counts support this clonotype. This chain uses TRBV12-5 with TRBJ2-1; 12 positions match TRBD2. The CDR3 spans 16 residues. V was pared by 6 bases and J by 9 bases, with 12 bases of the junction left unmatched. Germline CDR1 is LGHNT and CDR2 is FRNRAP. CDR3 sequence: CASGDTVGLAGFEQFF. Written as DNA, the CDR3 is TGTGCTAGTGGCGATACTGTTGGACTAGCGGGATTTGAGCAGTTCTTC.

This clonotype was seen only a few times. The CDR3: CASSVGGGPGELFF. The DNA for the CDR3 is TGTGCCAGCAGCGTGGGGGGGGGGCCCGGGGAGCTGTTTTTT. V and J are TRBV9 and TRBJ2-2, with a weak D call TRBD2 (7 bases). The germline V and J ends were trimmed by 2 bases and 6 bases, with 11 bases remaining between them. The length of the CDR3 is 14 residues. CDR1 and CDR2 from the germline V gene are SGDLS and YYNGEE.

This clonotype was counted many times. This chain connects TRBV11-2 to TRBJ2-1; 13 nucleotides line up with TRBD2. CDR1 and CDR2 from the germline V gene are SGHAT and FQNNGV. This CDR3 contains 14 residues. Germline trimming cut 4 bases from V and 6 bases from J; bases unmatched to any gene: 0. The CDR3 protein is CASSWTSGSNEQFF. DNA for the CDR3: TGTGCCAGCAGCTGGACTAGCGGGAGCAATGAGCAGTTCTTC.

This clonotype has a count of ten or more. The J gene is TRBJ2-1, the V gene TRBV12-3 or TRBV12-4, with TRBD1 matching 9 bases. This CDR3 has 15 residues. J lost 4 bases, V lost 4 bases, and 5 bases had no gene match. CDR3 loop: CASSWTGDGYNEQFF. The CDR3 DNA is TGTGCCAGCAGTTGGACAGGGGATGGTTACAATGAGCAGTTCTTC.

This clonotype came up many times. The rearrangement joins TRBV28 to TRBJ1-6; 7 bases match TRBD1. V gave up 8 bases and J gave up 4 bases; unmatched junction bases: 14. Germline V gene lookup returns CDR1 MDHEN and CDR2 SYDVKM. The CDR3 is 17 amino acids. The CDR3 sequence is CASGPAAAGQYNSPLHF. For the CDR3, the DNA is TGTGCCAGCGGCCCGGCCGCGGCGGGACAGTATAATTCACCCCTCCACTTT.

The chain recombines TRBV28 with TRBJ1-5; D remains ambiguous. From germline, CDR1 is MDHEN and CDR2 SYDVKM. The CDR3 has 12 residues. Between the trimmed V and J ends, which lost 6 bases and 11 bases, there was a span of 14 bases. CDR3 protein: CASRLVSASQHF. The CDR3 DNA reads as TGTGCCAGCAGACTTGTGAGCGCTTCCCAGCATTTT.

With regard to this clonotype: This could be a read error, since a much larger clone is one nucleotide away. The chain recombines TRBV28 with TRBJ2-1; possible D gene TRBD2, 6 bases. Looked up from germline, CDR1 is MDHEN and CDR2 is SYDVKM. This CDR3 spans 14 amino acids. V lost 5 bases, J lost 6 bases, and 14 bases lay in between. In nucleotides, the CDR3 is TGTGCCAGCAGTGTGGGACTTAGCTGCAATGAGCAGTTCTTC. It is translated as CASSVGLSCNEQFF.

This clonotype has at least ten counts. The CDR3: CASSFPAFYGYTF. The CDR3 DNA sequence: TGTGCCAGCAGTTTCCCTGCTTTTTATGGCTACACCTTC. This chain links TRBV12-3 or TRBV12-4 with TRBJ1-2; no reliable D call. Between the trimmed V and J ends, which lost 3 bases and 5 bases, there was a span of 10 bases. This CDR3 has 13 amino acids.

This clonotype was found many times. The chain combines TRBV28 with TRBJ2-1; D is ambiguous. The V end was cut by 5 bases, the J end by 2 bases, with 7 bases between. The CDR3 is 13 amino acids. Per germline, CDR1 MDHEN and CDR2 SYDVKM. The CDR3 DNA sequence: TGTGCCAGCAGTGACTCAGCCTACAATGAGCAGTTCTTC. Amino acid sequence: CASSDSAYNEQFF.

In its sample, this clonotype was seen a few times. V and J are TRBV29-1 and TRBJ2-1, with 9 bases lining up with TRBD2. Germline lookup yields CDR1 SQVTM and CDR2 ANQGSEA. The CDR3 loop spans 15 amino acids. V was clipped by 5 bases and J by 4 bases; unmatched bases: 9. The CDR3 coding sequence is TGCAGCGTTTCGGGGACTAGCCAATTGTACAATGAGCAGTTCTTC. This encodes CSVSGTSQLYNEQFF.

Many counts were recorded for this clonotype. This CDR3 is CASSPDRGERAFF. DNA for the CDR3: TGTGCCAGCTCACCGGACAGGGGGGAAAGGGCTTTCTTT. This chain uses TRBV18 with TRBJ1-1; 10 bases are shared with TRBD1. V trimming: 3 bases; J trimming: 11 bases; junction bases outside the gene matches: 6. This CDR3 is built from 13 residues. Germline-derived CDR1 and CDR2 are KGHSH and LQKENI.

This clonotype turned up a few times. This chain joins TRBV18 and TRBJ2-5, with 9 bases that match TRBD1. This CDR3 spans 14 amino acids. J lost 13 bases, V lost 5 bases, and 14 bases had no gene match. The germline V gene has CDR1 KGHSH and CDR2 LQKENI. Here the CDR3 reads CASSGSPGQGFRYF. The CDR3 coding sequence is TGTGCCAGCTCAGGCTCTCCGGGACAGGGTTTTCGGTACTTC.

This rearrangement joins TRBV30 to TRBJ2-1; 8 bases map to TRBD2. Trimming cost V 4 bases and J 5 bases; bases outside gene matches: 4. Germline-derived CDR1 and CDR2 are GTSNPN and SVGIG (reference sequence). The CDR3 loop spans 13 amino acids. The CDR3 spells CAWTGTRDNEQFF. In DNA, the CDR3 is TGTGCCTGGACCGGGACTAGAGACAATGAGCAGTTCTTC.

Many counts were recorded for this clonotype. V usage is TRBV28 and J usage is TRBJ2-1, with D hard to call. CDR1 is MDHEN, CDR2 SYDVKM, per germline. The CDR3 is made up of 15 amino acids. With 7 bases removed from V and 6 bases from J, the gap between germline ends came to 19 bases. The CDR3 spells CASNPVADNFNEQFF. CDR3 sequence (DNA): TGTGCCAGCAACCCCGTAGCAGATAATTTCAATGAGCAGTTCTTC.

The CDR3 DNA sequence: TGTGCCTGGAGCGGGAGGGAATACGAGCAGTACTTC. As protein: CAWSGREYEQYF. The chain couples TRBV30 to TRBJ2-7; 8 bases align to TRBD2. The CDR3 is 12 residues long. CDR1 and CDR2 from the germline V gene are GTSNPN and SVGIG (reference sequence). V was clipped by 3 bases and J by 4 bases; unmatched bases: 2.

This chain links TRBV3-1 with TRBJ1-3; TRBD1 matches 9 bases. CDR3 length: 18 amino acids. Per the germline V gene, CDR1 is LGHDT and CDR2 is YNNKEL (reference sequence). V trimming: 0 bases; J trimming: 6 bases; junction bases outside the gene matches: 12. CDR3 bases: TGTGCCAGCAGCCAAGATCTTCTCGGACAGGGGAAAGAAAACACCATATATTTT. It encodes CASSQDLLGQGKENTIYF. Combining the CDR3 with reference TRBV3-1 and TRBJ1-3 gives the whole variable domain DTAVSQTPKYLVTQMGNDKSIKCEQNLGHDTMYWYKQDSKKFLKIMFSYNNKELIINETVPNRFSPKSPDKAHLNLHINSLELGDSAVYFCASSQDLLGQGKENTIYFGEGSWLTVV.

This clonotype was recorded many times. The V gene is TRBV7-2, the J gene TRBJ2-5, with a tentative D call TRBD2 (6 bases). CDR3 size: 13 residues. Germline V gene sequence: CDR1 SGHTA, CDR2 FQGNSA. V was shortened by 1 base and J by 4 bases, with 7 bases between the two germline ends. CDR3 in amino acids: CASSLVGGETQYF. CDR3 coding DNA: TGTGCCAGCAGCTTAGTGGGGGGAGAGACCCAGTACTTC.

This clonotype was recorded a few times. The chain couples TRBV30 to TRBJ2-3; D not resolved. Germline V CDR1 and CDR2: GTSNPN, SVGIG (reference sequence). The CDR3 length is 12 residues. The V and J ends lost 8 bases and 1 base respectively, with 10 bases between them. DNA of the CDR3: TGTGCCGGGGTGGCCGGCACAGATACGCAGTATTTT. It encodes CAGVAGTDTQYF.

This clonotype came up many times. V is TRBV5-1 and J is TRBJ1-1; D not certain. The CDR3 is 15 amino acids. Trimming stripped 3 bases from V and 1 base from J, with 13 bases between. The germline V gene encodes CDR1 SGHRS and CDR2 YFSETQ. The CDR3 bases are TGCGCCAGCAGCTCCCGAACAGTTCCGAACACTGAAGCTTTCTTT. Its protein is CASSSRTVPNTEAFF.

The rearrangement uses TRBV12-5 and TRBJ2-1, with D maybe TRBD1 (6 bases). The CDR3 contains 16 residues. CDR1 is LGHNT, CDR2 FRNRAP, per germline. V lost 7 bases and J lost 7, with 23 bases in between. CDR3 sequence: CASASPGGRVWNEQFF. In nucleotides, the CDR3 is TGTGCTAGTGCCTCCCCTGGGGGCAGGGTATGGAATGAGCAGTTCTTC.

A few counts support this clonotype. The genes are TRBV20-1 and TRBJ1-5; 8 nucleotides agree with TRBD1. This CDR3 is 14 amino acids long. V lost 2 bases and J lost 4; bases outside the gene matches: 4. CDR1 is DFQATT and CDR2 is SNEGSKA in the germline V gene (reference sequence). The CDR3 here is CSARSGGRNQPQHF. The CDR3 DNA is TGCAGTGCTAGATCAGGGGGCCGTAATCAGCCCCAGCATTTT.

This clonotype occurred many times. This chain links TRBV6-1 with TRBJ1-5, with TRBD1 matching over 7 bases. CDR3 length: 14 residues. Trimming cost V 6 bases and J 5 bases; bases outside gene matches: 7. Germline values: CDR1 MNHNS, CDR2 SASEGT. The CDR3 protein is CASRIRTGYQPQHF. The CDR3 bases are TGTGCCAGCAGAATAAGGACAGGTTATCAGCCCCAGCATTTT.

This clonotype was observed a handful of times. The chain uses TRBV10-3 and TRBJ2-3; D ambiguous. V was cut by 2 bases and J by 5 bases, with 14 bases left in between. Germline V gene lookup returns CDR1 ENHRY and CDR2 SYGVKD. CDR3 length equals 15 residues. CDR3 amino acids: CAISENTVQRDTQYF. The CDR3 region has the DNA TGTGCCATCAGTGAGAACACCGTCCAACGAGATACGCAGTATTTT.

J is TRBJ2-7 and V is TRBV5-1, with D possibly being TRBD1 or TRBD2 (5 bases each). Germline CDR1 and CDR2: SGHRS and YFSETQ. The CDR3 is 15 amino acids. V was clipped by 5 bases and J by 0 bases, with 15 bases between them. CDR3: CASRAGWGSSYEQYF. In DNA form, the CDR3 reads TGCGCCAGCAGGGCCGGATGGGGGAGCTCCTACGAGCAGTACTTC. Full variable domain (outside the CDR3, taken from reference TRBV5-1 and TRBJ2-7): KAGVTQTPRYLIKTRGQQVTLSCSPISGHRSVSWYQQTPGQGLQFLFEYFSETQRNKGNFPGRFSGRQFSNSRSEMNVSTLELGDSALYLCASRAGWGSSYEQYFGPGTRLTVT.

This clonotype has a count of ten or more. The chain uses TRBV25-1 and TRBJ2-2, with TRBD2 matching 10 bases. V gave up 3 bases and J gave up 3 bases; unmatched junction bases: 1. This CDR3 is built from 15 residues. Germline CDR1 is MGHDK and CDR2 is SYGVNS. CDR3 residues: CASSDLAGDTGELFF. CDR3 nucleotide sequence: TGTGCCAGCAGTGACCTAGCGGGAGACACCGGGGAGCTGTTTTTT.